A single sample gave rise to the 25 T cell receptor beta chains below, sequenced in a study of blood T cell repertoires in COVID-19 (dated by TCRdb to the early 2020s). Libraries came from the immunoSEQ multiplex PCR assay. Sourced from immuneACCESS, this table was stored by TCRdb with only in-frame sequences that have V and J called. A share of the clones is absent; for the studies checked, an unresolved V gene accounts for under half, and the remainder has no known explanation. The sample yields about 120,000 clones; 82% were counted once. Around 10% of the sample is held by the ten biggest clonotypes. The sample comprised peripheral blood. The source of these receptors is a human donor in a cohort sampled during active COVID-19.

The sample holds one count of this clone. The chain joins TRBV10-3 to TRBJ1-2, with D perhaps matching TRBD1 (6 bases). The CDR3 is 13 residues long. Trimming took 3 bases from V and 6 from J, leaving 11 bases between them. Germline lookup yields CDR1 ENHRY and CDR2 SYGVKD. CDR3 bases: TGTGCCATCAGTGAACAGGGTCTCGATGGCTACACCTTC. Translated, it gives CAISEQGLDGYTF.

The DNA of the CDR3 is TGCGCCAGCAGTGCCCAAACAGGTTTGGGTGGGACCCAGTACTTC. It yields the protein CASSAQTGLGGTQYF. The genes are TRBV10-2 and TRBJ2-5; maybe TRBD1 (5 bases). The germline V and J ends were trimmed by 4 bases and 7 bases, with 19 bases remaining between them. The CDR3 has 15 amino acids. Per the germline V gene, CDR1 is WSHSY and CDR2 is SAAADI.

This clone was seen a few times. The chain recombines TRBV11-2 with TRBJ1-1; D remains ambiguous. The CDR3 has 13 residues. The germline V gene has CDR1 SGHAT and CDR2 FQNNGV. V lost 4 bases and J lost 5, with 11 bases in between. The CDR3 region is CASSSRTGTEAFF. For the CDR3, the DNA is TGTGCCAGCAGCTCGCGGACGGGAACTGAAGCTTTCTTT.

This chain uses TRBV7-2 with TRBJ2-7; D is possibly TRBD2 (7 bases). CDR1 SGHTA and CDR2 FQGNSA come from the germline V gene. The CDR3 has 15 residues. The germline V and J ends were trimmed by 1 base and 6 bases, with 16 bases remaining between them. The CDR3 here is CASSLDPGGRREQYF. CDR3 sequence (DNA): TGTGCCAGCAGCTTAGATCCGGGGGGCCGCCGCGAGCAGTACTTC.

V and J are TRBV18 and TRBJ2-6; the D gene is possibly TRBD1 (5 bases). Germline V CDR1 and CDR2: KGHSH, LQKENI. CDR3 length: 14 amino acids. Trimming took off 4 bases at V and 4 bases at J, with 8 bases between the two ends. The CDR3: CASSQGQGANVLTF. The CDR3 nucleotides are TGTGCCAGCTCACAGGGGCAAGGGGCCAACGTCCTGACTTTC.

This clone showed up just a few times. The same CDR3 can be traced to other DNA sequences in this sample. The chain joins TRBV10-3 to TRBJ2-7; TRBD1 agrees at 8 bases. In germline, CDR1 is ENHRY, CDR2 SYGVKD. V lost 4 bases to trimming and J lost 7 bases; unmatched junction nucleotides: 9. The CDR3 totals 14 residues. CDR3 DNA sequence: TGTGCCATCAGTGCGGACAGGGCCCCTGGGGAGCAGTACTTC. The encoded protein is CAISADRAPGEQYF.

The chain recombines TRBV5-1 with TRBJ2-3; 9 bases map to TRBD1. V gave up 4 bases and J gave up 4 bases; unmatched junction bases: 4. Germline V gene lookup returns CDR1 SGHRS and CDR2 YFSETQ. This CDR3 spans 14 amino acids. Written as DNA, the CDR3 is TGCGCCAGCAGCGGAACAGGGGGCGCAGATACGCAGTATTTT. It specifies CASSGTGGADTQYF. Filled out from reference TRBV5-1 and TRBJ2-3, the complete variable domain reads KAGVTQTPRYLIKTRGQQVTLSCSPISGHRSVSWYQQTPGQGLQFLFEYFSETQRNKGNFPGRFSGRQFSNSRSEMNVSTLELGDSALYLCASSGTGGADTQYFGPGTRLTVL.

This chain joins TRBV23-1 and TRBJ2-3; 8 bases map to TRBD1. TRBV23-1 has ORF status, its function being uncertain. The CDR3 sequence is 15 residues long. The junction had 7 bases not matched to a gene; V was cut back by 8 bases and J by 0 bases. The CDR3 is CASGTGLSSTDTQYF. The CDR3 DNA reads TGCGCCAGCGGGACAGGCTTGTCTAGCACAGATACGCAGTATTTT.

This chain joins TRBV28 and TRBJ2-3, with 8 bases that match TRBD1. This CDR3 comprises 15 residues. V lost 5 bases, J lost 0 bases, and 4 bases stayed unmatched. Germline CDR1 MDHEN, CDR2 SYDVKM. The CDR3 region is CASSPTGASTDTQYF. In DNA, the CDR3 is TGTGCCAGCAGTCCGACAGGGGCGAGCACAGATACGCAGTATTTT.

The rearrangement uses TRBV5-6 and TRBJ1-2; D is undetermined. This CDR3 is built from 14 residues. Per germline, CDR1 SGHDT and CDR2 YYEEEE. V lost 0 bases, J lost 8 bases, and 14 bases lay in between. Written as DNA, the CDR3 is TGTGCCAGCAGCTTGGCCGGGCCAAGCGGAGGCTACACCTTC. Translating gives CASSLAGPSGGYTF.

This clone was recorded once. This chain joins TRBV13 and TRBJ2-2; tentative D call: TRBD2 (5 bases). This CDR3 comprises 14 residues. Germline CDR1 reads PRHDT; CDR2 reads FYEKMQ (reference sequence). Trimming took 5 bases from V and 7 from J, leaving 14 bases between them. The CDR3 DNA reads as TGTGCCAGCAGCCCCCTAGACGCGGGCGGGGAGCTGTTTTTT. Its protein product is CASSPLDAGGELFF.

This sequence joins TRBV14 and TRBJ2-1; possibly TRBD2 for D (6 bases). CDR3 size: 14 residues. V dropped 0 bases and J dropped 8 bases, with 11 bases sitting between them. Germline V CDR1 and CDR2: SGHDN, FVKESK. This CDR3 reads CASSQDLRGYEQFF. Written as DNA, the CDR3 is TGTGCCAGCAGCCAAGATCTTCGGGGGTATGAGCAGTTCTTC.

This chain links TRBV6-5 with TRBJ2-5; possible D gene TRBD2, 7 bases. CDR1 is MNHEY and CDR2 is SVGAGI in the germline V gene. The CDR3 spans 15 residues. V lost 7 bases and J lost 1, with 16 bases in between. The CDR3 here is CASMWRGGLQETQYF. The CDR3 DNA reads TGTGCCAGCATGTGGAGGGGGGGCCTCCAAGAGACCCAGTACTTC.

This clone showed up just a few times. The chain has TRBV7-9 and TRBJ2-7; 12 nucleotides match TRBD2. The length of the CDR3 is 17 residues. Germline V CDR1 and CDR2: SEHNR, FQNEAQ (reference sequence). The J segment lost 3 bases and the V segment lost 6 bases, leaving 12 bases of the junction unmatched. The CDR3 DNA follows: TGTGCCAGCAGTTCTAGCGGGGGGGCGTTAATAATCTACGAGCAGTACTTC. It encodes CASSSSGGALIIYEQYF.

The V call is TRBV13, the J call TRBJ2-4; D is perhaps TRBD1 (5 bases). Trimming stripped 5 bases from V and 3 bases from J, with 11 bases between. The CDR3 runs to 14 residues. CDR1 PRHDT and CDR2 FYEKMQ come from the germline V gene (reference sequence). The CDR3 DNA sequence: TGTGCCAGCAGCCCGCAGGGTGTCAAAAACATTCAGTACTTC. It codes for CASSPQGVKNIQYF. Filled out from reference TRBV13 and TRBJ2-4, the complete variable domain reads AAGVIQSPRHLIKEKRETATLKCYPIPRHDTVYWYQQGPGQDPQFLISFYEKMQSDKGSIPDRFSAQQFSDYHSELNMSSLELGDSALYFCASSPQGVKNIQYFGAGTRLSVL.

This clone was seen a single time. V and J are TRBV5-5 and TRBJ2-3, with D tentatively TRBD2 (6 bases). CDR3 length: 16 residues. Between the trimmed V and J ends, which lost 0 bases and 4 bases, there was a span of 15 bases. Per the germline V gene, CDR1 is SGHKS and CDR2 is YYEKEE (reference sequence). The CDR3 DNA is TGTGCCAGCAGCTTGGGCGGAGGGATGGGGGCAGATACGCAGTATTTT. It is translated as CASSLGGGMGADTQYF.

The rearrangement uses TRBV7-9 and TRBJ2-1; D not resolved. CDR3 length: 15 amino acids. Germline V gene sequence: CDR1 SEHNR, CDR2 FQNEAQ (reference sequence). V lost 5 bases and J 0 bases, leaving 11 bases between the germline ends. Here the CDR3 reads CASSETWSSYNEQFF. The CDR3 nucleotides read TGTGCCAGCAGCGAAACTTGGAGCTCCTACAATGAGCAGTTCTTC.

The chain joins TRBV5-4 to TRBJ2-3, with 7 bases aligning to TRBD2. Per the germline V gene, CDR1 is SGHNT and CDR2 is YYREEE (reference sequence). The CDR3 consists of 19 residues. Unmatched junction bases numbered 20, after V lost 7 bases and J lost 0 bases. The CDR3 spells CASQTRGLVPTTSTDTQYF. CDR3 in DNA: TGTGCCAGCCAGACCCGAGGACTAGTCCCCACTACTAGCACAGATACGCAGTATTTT.

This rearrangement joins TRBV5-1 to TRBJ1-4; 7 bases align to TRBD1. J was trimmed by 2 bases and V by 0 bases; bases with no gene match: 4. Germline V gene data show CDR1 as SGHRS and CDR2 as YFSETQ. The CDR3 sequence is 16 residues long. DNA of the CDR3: TGCGCCAGCAGCTTGGTACCGGGACAGACTAATGAAAAACTGTTTTTT. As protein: CASSLVPGQTNEKLFF.

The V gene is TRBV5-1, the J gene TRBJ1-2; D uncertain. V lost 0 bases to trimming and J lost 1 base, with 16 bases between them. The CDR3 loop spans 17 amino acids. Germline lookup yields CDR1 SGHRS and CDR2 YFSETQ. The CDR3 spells CASSLVLGKLLNYGYTF. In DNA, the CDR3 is TGCGCCAGCAGCTTGGTTCTCGGGAAGCTCCTTAACTATGGCTACACCTTC.

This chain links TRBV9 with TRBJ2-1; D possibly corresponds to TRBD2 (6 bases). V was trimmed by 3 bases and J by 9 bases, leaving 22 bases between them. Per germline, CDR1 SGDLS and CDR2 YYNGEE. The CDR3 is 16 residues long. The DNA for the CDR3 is TGTGCCAGCAGCGGGGTGGGGACTGGGGCCCTGGGTGAGCAGTTCTTC. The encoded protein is CASSGVGTGALGEQFF.

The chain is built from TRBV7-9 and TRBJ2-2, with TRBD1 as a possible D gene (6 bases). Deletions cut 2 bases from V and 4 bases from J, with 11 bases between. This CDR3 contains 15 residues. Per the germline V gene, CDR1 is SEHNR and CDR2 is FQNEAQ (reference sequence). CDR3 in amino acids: CASSLSPGATGELFF. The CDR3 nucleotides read TGTGCCAGCAGCTTATCGCCAGGGGCCACCGGGGAGCTGTTTTTT.

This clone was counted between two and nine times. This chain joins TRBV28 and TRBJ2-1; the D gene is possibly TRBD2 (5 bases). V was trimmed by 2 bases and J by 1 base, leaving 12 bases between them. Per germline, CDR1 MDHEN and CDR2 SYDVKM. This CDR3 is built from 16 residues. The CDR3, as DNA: TGTGCCAGCAGTTTAGAAACTAGACCATCCTACAATGAGCAGTTCTTC. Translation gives CASSLETRPSYNEQFF.

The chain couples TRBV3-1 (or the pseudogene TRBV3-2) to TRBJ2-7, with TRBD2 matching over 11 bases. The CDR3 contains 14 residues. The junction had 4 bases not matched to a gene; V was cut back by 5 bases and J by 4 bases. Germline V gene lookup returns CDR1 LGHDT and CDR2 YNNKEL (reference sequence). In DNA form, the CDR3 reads TGTGCCAGCAGCTCAGGGACTAGCGGTTACGAGCAGTACTTC. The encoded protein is CASSSGTSGYEQYF.

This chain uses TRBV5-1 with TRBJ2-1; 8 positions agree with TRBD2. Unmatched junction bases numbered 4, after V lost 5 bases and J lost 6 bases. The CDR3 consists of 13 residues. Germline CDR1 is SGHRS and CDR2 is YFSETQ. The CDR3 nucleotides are TGCGCCAGCAGTTACAGCGGGGGCAATGAGCAGTTCTTC. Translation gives CASSYSGGNEQFF. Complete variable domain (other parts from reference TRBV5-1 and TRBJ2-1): KAGVTQTPRYLIKTRGQQVTLSCSPISGHRSVSWYQQTPGQGLQFLFEYFSETQRNKGNFPGRFSGRQFSNSRSEMNVSTLELGDSALYLCASSYSGGNEQFFGPGTRLTVL.